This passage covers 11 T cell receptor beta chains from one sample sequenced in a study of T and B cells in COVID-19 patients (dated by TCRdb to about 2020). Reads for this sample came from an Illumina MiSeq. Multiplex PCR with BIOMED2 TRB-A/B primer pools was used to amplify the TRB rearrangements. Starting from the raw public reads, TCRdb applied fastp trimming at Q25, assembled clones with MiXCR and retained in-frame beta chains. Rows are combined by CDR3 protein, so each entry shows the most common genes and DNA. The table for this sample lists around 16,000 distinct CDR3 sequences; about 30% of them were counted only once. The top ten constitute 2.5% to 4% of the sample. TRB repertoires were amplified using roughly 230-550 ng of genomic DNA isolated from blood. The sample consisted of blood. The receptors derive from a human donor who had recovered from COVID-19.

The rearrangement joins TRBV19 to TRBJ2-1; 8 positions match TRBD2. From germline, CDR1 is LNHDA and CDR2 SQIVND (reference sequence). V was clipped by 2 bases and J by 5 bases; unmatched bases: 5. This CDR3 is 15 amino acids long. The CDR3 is CASSISPSGHNEQFF. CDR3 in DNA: TGTGCCAGTAGTATAAGCCCTAGCGGGCACAATGAGCAGTTCTTC.

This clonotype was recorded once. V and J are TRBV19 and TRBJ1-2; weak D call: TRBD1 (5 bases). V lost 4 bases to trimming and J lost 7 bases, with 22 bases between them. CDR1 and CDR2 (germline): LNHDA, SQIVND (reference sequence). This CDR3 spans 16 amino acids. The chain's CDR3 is CASSRKPSTVTSGYTF. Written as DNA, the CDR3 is TGTGCCAGTAGTAGAAAACCTTCGACAGTGACTTCTGGCTACACCTTC.

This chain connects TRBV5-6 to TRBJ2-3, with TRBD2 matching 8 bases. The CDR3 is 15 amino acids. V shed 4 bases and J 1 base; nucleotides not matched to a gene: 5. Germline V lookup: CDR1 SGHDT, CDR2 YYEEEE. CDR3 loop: CASSPTSGRTDTQYF. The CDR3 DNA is TGTGCCAGCAGCCCAACTAGCGGCCGCACAGATACGCAGTATTTT. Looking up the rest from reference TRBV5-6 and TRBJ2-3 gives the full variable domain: DAGVTQSPTHLIKTRGQQVTLRCSPKSGHDTVSWYQQALGQGPQFIFQYYEEEERQRGNFPDRFSGHQFPNYSSELNVNALLLGDSALYLCASSPTSGRTDTQYFGPGTRLTVL.

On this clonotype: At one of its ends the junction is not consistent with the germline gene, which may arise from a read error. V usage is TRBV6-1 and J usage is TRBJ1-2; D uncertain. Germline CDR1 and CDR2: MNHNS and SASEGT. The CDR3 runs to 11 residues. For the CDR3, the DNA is TGTGCCAGCAGGGAAGCCTATGGCTACACCTTC. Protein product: CASREAYGYTF.

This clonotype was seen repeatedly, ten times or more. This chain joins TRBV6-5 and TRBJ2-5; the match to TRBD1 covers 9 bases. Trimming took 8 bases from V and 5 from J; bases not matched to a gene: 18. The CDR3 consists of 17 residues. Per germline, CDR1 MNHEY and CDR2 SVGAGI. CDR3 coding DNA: TGTGCCAGCTCCCGGACCGCGGACAGGGGAAGGAGTGAGACCCAGTACTTC. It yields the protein CASSRTADRGRSETQYF.

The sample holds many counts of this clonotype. CDR3 amino acids: CASSIREGLAGADTQYF. CDR3 bases: TGTGCCAGTAGTATTAGAGAAGGACTAGCGGGAGCAGATACGCAGTATTTT. V is TRBV19 and J is TRBJ2-3; 13 positions agree with TRBD2. There are 17 residues in the CDR3. The ends lost 3 bases at V and 4 bases at J; junction bases unmatched: 7. Germline V gene sequence: CDR1 LNHDA, CDR2 SQIVND (reference sequence).

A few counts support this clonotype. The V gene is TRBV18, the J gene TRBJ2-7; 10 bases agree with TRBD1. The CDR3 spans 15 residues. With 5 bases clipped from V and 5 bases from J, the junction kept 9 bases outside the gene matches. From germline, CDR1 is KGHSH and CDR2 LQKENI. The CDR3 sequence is CASSDRTGGSDEQYF. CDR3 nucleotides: TGTGCCAGCTCAGACCGGACAGGGGGTTCGGACGAGCAGTACTTC.

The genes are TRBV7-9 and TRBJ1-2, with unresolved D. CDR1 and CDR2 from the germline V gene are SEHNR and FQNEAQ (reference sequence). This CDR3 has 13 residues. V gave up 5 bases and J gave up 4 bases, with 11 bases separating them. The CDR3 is CASSLGRSYGYTF. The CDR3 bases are TGTGCCAGCAGCCTCGGACGGAGCTATGGCTACACCTTC.

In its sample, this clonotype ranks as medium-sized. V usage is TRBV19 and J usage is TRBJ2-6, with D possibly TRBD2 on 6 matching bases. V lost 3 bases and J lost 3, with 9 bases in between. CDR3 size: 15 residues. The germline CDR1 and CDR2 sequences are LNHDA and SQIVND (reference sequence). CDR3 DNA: TGTGCCAGTAGTATGGGGACTCTTGGGGCCAACGTCCTGACTTTC. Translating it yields CASSMGTLGANVLTF. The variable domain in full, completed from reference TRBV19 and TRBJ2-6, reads DGGITQSPKYLFRKEGQNVTLSCEQNLNHDAMYWYRQDPGQGLRLIYYSQIVNDFQKGDIAEGYSVSREKKESFPLTVTSAQKNPTAFYLCASSMGTLGANVLTFGAGSRLTVL.

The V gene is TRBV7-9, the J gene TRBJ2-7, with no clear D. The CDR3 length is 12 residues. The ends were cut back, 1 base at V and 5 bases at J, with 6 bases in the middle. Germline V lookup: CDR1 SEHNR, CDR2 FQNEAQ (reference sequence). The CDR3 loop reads CASSLEDNEQYF. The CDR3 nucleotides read TGTGCCAGCAGCTTAGAAGACAACGAGCAGTACTTC.

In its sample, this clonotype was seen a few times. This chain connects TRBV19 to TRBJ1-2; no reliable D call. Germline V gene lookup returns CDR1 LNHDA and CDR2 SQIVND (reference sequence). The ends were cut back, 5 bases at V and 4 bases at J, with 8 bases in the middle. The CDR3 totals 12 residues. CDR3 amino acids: CASSSPIYGYTF. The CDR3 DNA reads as TGTGCCAGTAGTTCCCCAATCTATGGCTACACCTTC. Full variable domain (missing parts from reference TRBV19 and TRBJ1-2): DGGITQSPKYLFRKEGQNVTLSCEQNLNHDAMYWYRQDPGQGLRLIYYSQIVNDFQKGDIAEGYSVSREKKESFPLTVTSAQKNPTAFYLCASSSPIYGYTFGSGTRLTVV.